This T cell receptor beta chain emerged from a study of blood T cell repertoires in COVID-19 (dated by TCRdb to between 2020 and 2021). At the level of the whole study: Samples from collaborators originated in the United States, Italy and Spain and spanned both the acute and convalescent phases of COVID-19. The material from the prospective study consisted of cDNA or gDNA derived from T cells, B-cell-depleted T cells, or PBMCs. The repertoires were released in a freely available public database intended as a resource for research on the immune response to SARS-CoV-2. The samples were drawn from the first 160 participants of the ongoing ImmuneRACE study and from 1,254 subjects provided by 6 global collaborators. Subjects who had been exposed to COVID-19, were actively infected with it, or had recovered from it provided the deeply sampled blood TCRbeta repertoires that made up the dataset. Sample metadata almost always included a de-identified subject ID, COVID-19 status, age in years and sex. Where available, HLA class I and class II types were taken from metadata supplied by the sample provider and were not determined by assay-based typing. General findings and caveats noted by the study authors: The quantity of clinical and demographic metadata differed by source and by participant and was supplied without curation.

Note on this clone: The antigen this receptor binds is unknown. No clone much larger than this one lies a single base away; base qualities are absent.

The CDR3 spans 16 residues, from the cysteine through the phenylalanine. Only the CDR3 portion is preserved as DNA: 48 bases, with reading frame beginning at the first base. CDR1 and CDR2 are drawn from the germline V gene: LGHNA, YNFKEQ. The V end gives up 2 bases and the J end 0 bases, leaving 6 bases in the junction not matched to a gene. Collaborating institutions collected whole blood in K2EDTA tubes following their own protocols. For TCRbeta analysis, collaborator samples were shipped as frozen whole blood, as isolated PBMCs, or as DNA extracted from either sample type. TCRbeta CDR3 regions were amplified from genomic DNA using the immunoSEQ Assay, a bias-controlled multiplex PCR. The study's processing was this. The number of nucleated cells in each sample was estimated from the amplification of reference gene primers within the assay. Sequence reads were collapsed and filtered to measure the absolute abundance of every unique TCRbeta CDR3 rearrangement. For each sample, productive Simpson clonality was calculated by taking the square root of Simpson's diversity index across productive rearrangements. The table comes from immuneACCESS by way of TCRdb, which keeps in-frame sequences with V and J called. Part of the clones is missing from these tables; in studies checked, under half for an unresolved V gene and the rest for unknown reasons. That table is the source of V, J and clone size, and D and trimming were worked out from the DNA. The sample profile shows about 200,000 clones; roughly 90% of them were found once. The ten top clones hold under 2% of the sample.

The chain uses TRBV4-2 and TRBJ1-2, with 7 central nucleotides matching TRBD1. The sequence was obtained from a man aged 18 to 35 with active or convalescent COVID-19. The sequencing input was peripheral blood. CDR3 region: CASSQPGTVTNYGYTF. The base sequence is TGTGCCAGCAGCCAACCAGGGACAGTTACTAACTATGGCTACACCTTC.